This TCR beta chain was identified during a study of molecular identifiers for immune sequencing clone quantification (dated by TCRdb to 2016 to 2019). Concerning the study at large: For a replicate experiment, the RNA from either about 20,000 or 100,000 naive CD8 T cells was divided into five aliquots, and four of those aliquots went on to sequencing. This methods study used CD8 T cells to benchmark TCR RNA copy counting and molecular-identifier clustering-based TCR repertoire sequencing (MIDCIRS). The investigation overall reported the following: The sizes of highly expanded clones could end up underestimated when identical TCR molecules share a barcode. Without barcode sub-clustering, chimeric consensus sequences inflated TCR diversity; chimeras reached as high as 47%. Modeling gave around 3.3 recovered TCR RNA copies per cell versus approximately 11 by digital PCR, implying roughly 30% capture efficiency. Spiked-in Jurkat TCR RNA equal to a single cell's worth was reported to be detectable even within one million naive CD8 T cells. Spiked-in Jurkat TCR RNA (about ten copies' worth), which is not part of the donor repertoire, was contained in the naive libraries. In CMV-specific effector cells, over 97% of molecules were held by clones above 20 RNA copies, whereas under 1% of molecules were held by such clones in naive cells.

On this clonotype: The target of this receptor is not known. It has no much larger one-base neighbor in the sample; base qualities were not kept.

Libraries of naive CD8 T cells were built from anywhere between about 18,000 and 1,000,000 sorted cells, with 10%, 30% or 50% of the purified RNA used. Naive CD8 T cells, defined as CD8+CD4-CCR7+CD45RA+, were FACS-sorted into RLT Plus buffer on a BD FACSAria II. Approximately nine TCR copies' worth of Jurkat RNA were spiked into about 20,000-1,000,000 naive CD8 T cell samples to test detection sensitivity. Enrichment of CD8 T cells was performed with RosetteSep CD8+ T Cell Enrichment Cocktail and Ficoll-Paque, after which ACK red cell lysis was carried out. Library preparation employed PCR. Sequencing used a NextSeq 500. Preparation of bulk TCR libraries followed a previously described approach, with the TCR primers listed in Table S5. Purification of total RNA was performed with the Qiagen AllPrep DNA/RNA kit. Reads from multiple sequencing runs of the same library were pooled before analysis. Under the source paper's analysis protocol: Reads were retained only if the reads had an exact TCR constant sequence, and the retained reads were trimmed to 150 nt and grouped according to their 12-nt molecular barcodes. Reads in each barcode group were sub-clustered using a 15% Levenshtein threshold, and a quality-weighted consensus sequence was built for each RNA molecule. Non-functional sequences were removed, as were lower-count sequences one edit away from another. On the basis of fitting two negative binomial distributions, barcode sub-clusters with fewer than 20% of the maximum read count were discarded. The raw public reads went through TCRdb reprocessing: fastp at Q25, MiXCR clone calling, in-frame beta chains kept. Identical CDR3 proteins give one entry, which carries the most common genes and DNA. V and J calls and clone size were set by TCRdb, not the authors. A total of about half a million distinct CDR3 sequences appear in this sample, around 23% of them only once. The ten largest clones represent around 0.79% of the sample.

Trimming removed 7 bases from V and 5 bases from J, leaving 14 bases between the germline ends. Measured from the cysteine to the phenylalanine, the CDR3 is 13 residues long. Solely the CDR3 DNA is kept, with 39 bases framed from the first base. The sequenced material came from naive CD8+ T cells from blood, with Jurkat cell RNA spiked in. The label giving this sample's cell subset or site can be read as: FACS-sorted CD8+CD4-CCR7+CD45RA+ naive T cells. This receptor chain uses TRBV12-3 or TRBV12-4 and TRBJ2-5; 7 matching bases give a weak D call of TRBD2. This sequence originates from a human donor in good health. Some libraries in this study had Jurkat cell RNA spiked in. The DNA is TGTGCCAGCACCTGGGGGGGCGAGGAGACCCAGTACTTC. This yields the protein CASTWGGEETQYF.